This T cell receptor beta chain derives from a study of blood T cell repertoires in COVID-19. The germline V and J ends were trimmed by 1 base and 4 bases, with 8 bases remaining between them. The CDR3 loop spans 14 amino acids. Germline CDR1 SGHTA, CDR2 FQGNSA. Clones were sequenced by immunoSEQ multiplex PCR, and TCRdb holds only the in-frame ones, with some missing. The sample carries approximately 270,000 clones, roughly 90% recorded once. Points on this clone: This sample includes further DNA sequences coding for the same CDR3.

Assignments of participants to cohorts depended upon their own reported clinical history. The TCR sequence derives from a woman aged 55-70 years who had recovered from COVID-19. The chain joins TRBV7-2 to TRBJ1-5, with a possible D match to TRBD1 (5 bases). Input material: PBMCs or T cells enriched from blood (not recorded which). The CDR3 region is CASSLERGNQPQHF. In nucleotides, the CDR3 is TGTGCCAGCAGCTTAGAAAGGGGAAATCAGCCCCAGCATTTT.